This TCR beta chain was identified during a study of blood T cell repertoires in COVID-19 (dated by TCRdb to 2020 to 2022). Turning to the overall study: Collaborator samples came from the United States, Italy and Spain and covered acute and convalescent phases of COVID-19. The repertoires were made available in a free public database intended to serve as a resource for research on the immune response to SARS-CoV-2. The prospective study material was composed of cDNA or gDNA derived from T cells, B-cell-depleted T cells, or PBMCs. Samples came from the ongoing ImmuneRACE study (first 160 participants) plus 1,254 subjects from 6 global collaborators. Where HLA class I and class II types were available, the types were taken from metadata supplied by the sample provider, not from assay-based typing. Deeply sampled blood TCRbeta repertoires from subjects exposed to, actively infected with, or recovered from COVID-19 were included in the dataset. A de-identified subject ID, COVID-19 status, age in years and sex were almost always included in the sample metadata. Summary of the overall study and its limitations: The quantity of clinical and demographic metadata differed by source and by participant and was supplied without curation.

The collaborating institutions used their own protocols to collect whole blood in K2EDTA tubes. For TCRbeta analysis, collaborators shipped samples as frozen whole blood, isolated PBMCs, or DNA extracted from either of those sample types. This clone showed up just once. Its antigen is unknown. Base qualities are not provided; no much larger clone lies one nucleotide away. The immunoSEQ Assay, a bias-controlled multiplex PCR, was used to amplify TCRbeta CDR3 regions from genomic DNA. Under the source paper's analysis protocol: The number of nucleated cells in each sample was estimated from the amplification of reference gene primers within the assay. Sequence reads were collapsed and filtered to measure the absolute abundance of every unique TCRbeta CDR3 rearrangement. Productive Simpson clonality was computed per sample as the square root of Simpson's diversity index over productive rearrangements. TCRdb's version of the immuneACCESS table is confined to in-frame rearrangements and falls short of the full clone set. An unresolved V gene accounts for under half of the shortfall where checked; the remainder is of unknown origin. V and J calls and clone size are given by that table; D and trimming were obtained from the DNA. The table for this sample lists about 100,000 clones; less than 80% of them were counted only once. Roughly 20% of the sample belongs to the ten largest clones.

The sequencing input was peripheral blood. This clonotype originated in a man between 65 and 85 years old with active or convalescent COVID-19.

DNA sequence: TGTGCCACCAGCAGAGCCCTAGGCAGAATACTCAATCAGCCCCAGCATTTT. This translates into CATSRALGRILNQPQHF. Recombination joined TRBV15 with TRBJ1-5; the D segment cannot be called with confidence. The CDR1 and CDR2 encoded by the germline V gene (reference sequence) are LNHNV and YYDKDF. The junction carries 16 bases between V and J, which are trimmed by 1 base and 3 bases respectively. From the cysteine up to the phenylalanine, the CDR3 has a length of 17 residues. The retained sequence is limited to the CDR3, 51 bases, with the frame set at the first base. The CDR3 plus the reference TRBV15 and TRBJ1-5 genes for the other parts give the full variable domain: DAMVIQNPRYQVTQFGKPVTLSCSQTLNHNVMYWYQQKSSQAPKLLFHYYDKDFNNEADTPDNFQSRRPNTSFCFLDIRSPGLGDTAMYLCATSRALGRILNQPQHFGDGTRLSIL.